The clone carrying this T cell receptor beta chain was seen more than once but under ten times. Its specificity is unknown. Naive CD8 libraries came from around 20,000 to 990,000 sorted cells with 10%, 30% or 50% RNA. Germline assignment: CDR1 LGHDT and CDR2 YNNKEL (reference sequence). The CDR3 has 16 amino acids. Trimming removed 0 bases from V and 8 bases from J; junction bases left unmatched: 4. TCRdb reprocessed the PCR reads via MiXCR and lists one record per CDR3 protein. The table has about half a million distinct CDR3 sequences, about a fifth seen once. The data derive from a study of molecular identifiers for immune sequencing clone quantification. Study results and caveats: Barcodes shared by identical TCR molecules could lead to underestimated sizes of highly expanded clones. Investigators reportedly could detect spiked Jurkat TCR RNA from one cell among 950,000 or so naive cells.

The sample consisted of naive CD8+ T cells from blood, with Jurkat cell RNA spiked in. Specified subset: FACS-sorted CD8+CD4-CCR7+CD45RA+ naive T cells. The rearrangement joins TRBV3-1 to TRBJ2-1; 13 positions agree with TRBD2. This receptor was taken from a human donor in good health. Some libraries in this study had Jurkat cell RNA spiked in. CDR3 sequence (DNA): TGTGCCAGCAGCCAAGAATCCGGACTAGCGGGGGATGAGCAGTTCTTC. Its translation: CASSQESGLAGDEQFF.